The clone carrying this TCR beta chain was seen more than once but under ten times. Antigen specificity is unknown. The germline V gene has CDR1 SGHDT and CDR2 YYEEEE. The CDR3 has 15 residues. Trimming cost V 1 base and J 4 bases; bases outside gene matches: 6. The record originates from a study of blood T cells in healthy people across ages. Primed by a sample-barcoded 5' primer and a J-beta primer mix, a second PCR proceeded for about 6 to 12 cycles. MiXCR, run by TCRdb on the 5' RACE reads, gives a single entry per CDR3 protein. The sample holds 800,000 or so distinct CDR3 sequences, 20% to 30% seen once. The study, taken as a whole, reports: Lack of knowledge of donor CMV status possibly confounded expanded clonotype changes. Versus aged donors, long-lived donors had higher diversity and more naive CD4+ cells.

These data were also reused for a study on T cells of mothers and their children. According to that study: Both sample barcodes and 2-4 random nucleotides came from the M1S primer of the second PCR. Similar thymic selection effects on TCR recombination output appear in pairs, both related and unrelated.

Sequenced material: blood. The chain joins TRBV5-6 to TRBJ2-3; 7 bases match TRBD2. The clonotype originates from a boy between 10 and 17 years old in good health. CDR3 sequence (DNA): TGTGCCAGCAGCTTGCTAGCGGATGCCGCAGATACGCAGTATTTT. Translated: CASSLLADAADTQYF.